This T cell receptor (beta chain) was profiled in a study of blood T cell repertoires in COVID-19. About the research overall: Donors in the United States, Italy and Spain gave samples during acute or convalescent COVID-19.

As handled by the study authors: Amplification of reference gene primers provided the estimated nucleated cell counts. Repertoires were generated with immunoSEQ multiplex PCR, while TCRdb's copy carries only in-frame clones and drops some. That table furnishes V, J and clone size, whereas the DNA furnished D and trimming. The sample has tens of thousands of clones; around 86% are singletons. The sequence derives from a woman older than 75 with active or convalescent COVID-19. The sequencing input was peripheral blood.

The CDR3 bases are TGTGCCAGCAGCATTCAGGGTCCGAGCAATCAGCCCCAGCATTTT. Its protein is CASSIQGPSNQPQHF. The V and J genes are TRBV7-2 and TRBJ1-5; D is perhaps TRBD1 (5 bases). V lost 5 bases to trimming and J lost 1 base, with 12 bases between them. Germline V CDR1 and CDR2: SGHTA, FQGNSA. The CDR3 covers 15 residues.